This TCR beta chain was sequenced during a study of immune characterization of retroperitoneal liposarcoma. This clonotype was counted at least ten times. Each CDR3 protein gets one entry after TCRdb re-called the PCR reads with MiXCR. Seen here are roughly 9,300 distinct CDR3 sequences, over 25% observed once, and the top ten hold around 20%. This receptor was taken from a male donor with retroperitoneal liposarcoma. The source material was blood.

CDR3 loop: CASSFPGARADTQYF. The CDR3 region has the DNA TGTGCCAGCAGCTTTCCGGGGGCTCGGGCAGATACGCAGTATTTT. The rearrangement uses TRBV7-2 and TRBJ2-3, with D perhaps being TRBD1 or TRBD2 (6 bases each). The CDR3 is made up of 15 amino acids. V lost 3 bases to trimming and J lost 4 bases, with 14 bases between them. CDR1 is SGHTA, CDR2 FQGNSA, per germline.